The 22 T cell receptor beta chains in this list originate from one sample, sequenced in a study of blood T cell repertoires in COVID-19. The table came from immunoSEQ multiplex PCR; TCRdb's copy has only in-frame clones and leaves some out. The profile shows about 78,000 clones, 86% of them singletons. Input material: peripheral blood. The receptors were sampled from a man aged 45-65 years with active or convalescent COVID-19.

Comment on this clone: The same CDR3 can be traced to other DNA sequences in this sample. V is TRBV28 and J is TRBJ1-2, with D unresolved. Trimming removed 3 bases at V and 1 base at J, with 12 bases between. CDR1 is MDHEN and CDR2 is SYDVKM in the germline V gene. This CDR3 contains 15 residues. CDR3 nucleotide sequence: TGTGCCAGCAGTTTCAGATCCCATTTTAACTATGGCTACACCTTC. This sequence encodes CASSFRSHFNYGYTF.

This clone was counted once. The chain employs TRBV3-1 (or the pseudogene TRBV3-2) and TRBJ2-1; no firm D call. The CDR3 is made up of 12 amino acids. The germline V and J ends were trimmed by 4 bases and 4 bases, with 5 bases remaining between them. In germline, CDR1 is LGHDT, CDR2 YNNKEL (reference sequence). This chain's CDR3 is CASSLQYNEQFF. In DNA, the CDR3 is TGTGCCAGCAGCCTTCAGTACAATGAGCAGTTCTTC.

This clone was observed a single time. The rearrangement joins TRBV28 to TRBJ2-7, with D perhaps matching TRBD2 (6 bases). The length of the CDR3 is 15 residues. CDR1 MDHEN and CDR2 SYDVKM come from the germline V gene. V was trimmed by 7 bases and J by 2 bases, leaving 18 bases between them. This CDR3 is CASTGLGRRAYEQYF. CDR3 DNA sequence: TGTGCCAGCACAGGCTTGGGACGGAGGGCCTACGAGCAGTACTTC.

This rearrangement joins TRBV5-1 to TRBJ2-7, with TRBD1 matching 9 bases. Germline V gene sequence: CDR1 SGHRS, CDR2 YFSETQ. This CDR3 comprises 15 residues. V lost 3 bases, J lost 2 bases, and 6 bases stayed unmatched. CDR3 in amino acids: CASSSQGTGPYEQYV. DNA of the CDR3: TGCGCCAGCAGCTCCCAAGGGACAGGGCCCTACGAGCAGTACGTC.

There are a few counts of this clone. J is TRBJ2-3 and V is TRBV5-1; 7 bases line up with TRBD2. V was pared by 4 bases and J by 1 base, with 6 bases of the junction left unmatched. Germline V gives CDR1 SGHRS, CDR2 YFSETQ. The CDR3 extends over 15 amino acids. CDR3: CASSRAAGGTDTQYF. CDR3 sequence (DNA): TGCGCCAGCAGCAGGGCTGCGGGGGGCACAGATACGCAGTATTTT.

The rearrangement joins TRBV11-2 to TRBJ2-5; the D is unclear. Germline V gene data show CDR1 as SGHAT and CDR2 as FQNNGV. The CDR3 loop spans 13 amino acids. Trimming took 3 bases from V and 5 from J, leaving 10 bases between them. CDR3 bases: TGTGCCAGCAGCTTCTCGGTCGCGGAGACCCAGTACTTC. Translated, it gives CASSFSVAETQYF.

The J gene is TRBJ2-1, the V gene TRBV7-9, with unresolved D. Between the trimmed V and J ends, which lost 1 base and 2 bases, there was a span of 6 bases. Germline loops: CDR1 SEHNR, CDR2 FQNEAQ (reference sequence). This CDR3 region has 14 residues. The CDR3 DNA follows: TGTGCCAGCAGCTTAGGTATAGCCTACAATGAGCAGTTCTTC. It translates to CASSLGIAYNEQFF.

The CDR3 DNA sequence: TGTGCCAGTAGGACCGGGCCCCCAGGGCAGCCCCAGCATTTT. Translated: CASRTGPPGQPQHF. The J gene is TRBJ1-5, the V gene TRBV19; possibly TRBD1 for D (5 bases). Germline V gene data show CDR1 as LNHDA and CDR2 as SQIVND (reference sequence). The CDR3 runs to 14 residues. Between the trimmed V and J ends, which lost 6 bases and 7 bases, there was a span of 16 bases.

This clone was recorded only once. The chain couples TRBV28 to TRBJ2-7, with D possibly TRBD1 on 6 matching bases. V was clipped by 6 bases and J by 4 bases, with 19 bases between them. The germline gives CDR1 MDHEN, CDR2 SYDVKM. CDR3 size: 15 residues. The CDR3 is CASRATGYKTYEQYV. The CDR3, as DNA: TGTGCCAGCAGGGCCACAGGGTATAAGACTTACGAGCAGTACGTC.

The gene calls are TRBV7-9 and TRBJ1-6; D might be TRBD1 (6 bases). V was pared by 4 bases and J by 7 bases, with 14 bases between. There are 15 residues in the CDR3. Germline V CDR1 and CDR2: SEHNR, FQNEAQ (reference sequence). The CDR3, as DNA: TGTGCCAGCAGCTGGGGAACAGGGAGCAATTCACCCCTCCACTTT. Translating gives CASSWGTGSNSPLHF. The whole variable domain, filled in from reference TRBV7-9 and TRBJ1-6, reads DTGVSQNPRHKITKRGQNVTFRCDPISEHNRLYWYRQTLGQGPEFLTYFQNEAQLEKSRLLSDRFSAERPKGSFSTLEIQRTEQGDSAMYLCASSWGTGSNSPLHFGNGTRLTVT.

This chain connects TRBV23-1 to TRBJ2-5; 7 positions agree with TRBD1. TRBV23-1 is recorded as an ORF, its role being uncertain. V shed 4 bases and J 1 base; nucleotides not matched to a gene: 0. The CDR3 spans 13 residues. CDR3 sequence: CASSRDSQETQYF. The DNA of the CDR3 is TGCGCCAGCAGTCGGGACAGCCAAGAGACCCAGTACTTC.

The J gene is TRBJ2-1, the V gene TRBV3-1 (or the pseudogene TRBV3-2); D not certain. The V gene lost 0 bases and the J gene lost 7 bases, with 4 bases spanning the gap. Looked up from germline, CDR1 is LGHDT and CDR2 is YNNKEL (reference sequence). This CDR3 comprises 12 residues. CDR3 sequence (DNA): TGTGCCAGCAGCCAAGATCTGAATGAGCAGTTCTTC. Translation gives CASSQDLNEQFF.

This clone was seen only once. V usage is TRBV12-2 and J usage is TRBJ1-3; the table's D call, TRBD1, has no DNA check behind it. TRBV12-2 is annotated as a pseudogene. The CDR3 consists of 17 residues. DNA of the CDR3: TGTGCAAGTCGCTTAGAAAGGGGGCAGCCCTCTGGAAACACCATATATTTT. This sequence encodes CASRLERGQPSGNTIYF.

The chain has TRBV6-5 and TRBJ2-1; 8 positions agree with TRBD2. Trimming took 6 bases from V and 0 from J; bases not matched to a gene: 4. The CDR3 length is 15 residues. Germline values: CDR1 MNHEY, CDR2 SVGAGI. CDR3: CASRTSAYSYNEQFF. CDR3 in DNA: TGTGCCAGCAGGACTAGCGCCTACTCCTACAATGAGCAGTTCTTC.

The chain is built from TRBV2 and TRBJ1-3; tentatively, D is TRBD1 (5 bases). The V end lost 1 base, the J end lost 0 bases, and 7 bases lay between the germline ends. This CDR3 region has 15 residues. The germline V gene encodes CDR1 SNHLY and CDR2 FYNNEI. The CDR3 DNA follows: TGTGCCAGCAGTGAAGGACAGTACTCTGGAAACACCATATATTTT. It codes for CASSEGQYSGNTIYF.

This rearrangement joins TRBV23-1 to TRBJ1-6; no clear D. TRBV23-1 is placed among ORFs of uncertain function. V lost 2 bases, J lost 7 bases, and 3 bases lay in between. The CDR3 is 12 residues long. The CDR3 region has the DNA TGCGCCAGCAGTCAACCAAATTCACCCCTCCACTTT. Protein product: CASSQPNSPLHF.

The chain links TRBV19 to TRBJ1-3; 7 bases fit TRBD1. V gave up 5 bases and J gave up 6 bases; unmatched junction bases: 7. CDR1 and CDR2 (germline): LNHDA, SQIVND (reference sequence). This CDR3 is 14 amino acids long. The CDR3 sequence: CASSAGTELNTIYF. In DNA form, the CDR3 reads TGTGCCAGTAGTGCCGGGACAGAGCTAAACACCATATATTTT. Together with reference TRBV19 and TRBJ1-3, the CDR3 gives the full variable domain: DGGITQSPKYLFRKEGQNVTLSCEQNLNHDAMYWYRQDPGQGLRLIYYSQIVNDFQKGDIAEGYSVSREKKESFPLTVTSAQKNPTAFYLCASSAGTELNTIYFGEGSWLTVV.

This clone was seen once. This chain connects TRBV14 to TRBJ2-3, with 11 bases fitting TRBD1. CDR3 length equals 17 residues. V lost 6 bases, J lost 1 base, and 9 bases stayed unmatched. Germline assignment: CDR1 SGHDN and CDR2 FVKESK. For the CDR3, the DNA is TGTGCCAGCAGATCTGGACAGGGGGCTGTCGGCACAGATACGCAGTATTTT. Its protein is CASRSGQGAVGTDTQYF.

This clone was recorded once. This chain connects TRBV29-1 to TRBJ2-2; D not certain. The CDR3 covers 13 residues. Between the trimmed V and J ends, which lost 4 bases and 1 base, there was a span of 7 bases. Germline V gene data show CDR1 as SQVTM and CDR2 as ANQGSEA. The CDR3 here is CSVGHLNTGELFF. CDR3 coding DNA: TGCAGCGTTGGACACCTGAACACCGGGGAGCTGTTTTTT.

The chain uses TRBV15 and TRBJ1-5, with D perhaps matching TRBD1 (5 bases). With 5 bases removed from V and 3 bases from J, the gap between germline ends came to 14 bases. The CDR3 runs 15 residues. The germline V gene has CDR1 LNHNV and CDR2 YYDKDF (reference sequence). The CDR3 DNA follows: TGTGCCACCAGCTGGCGGGACGCCGTCAATCAGCCCCAGCATTTT. Its translation is CATSWRDAVNQPQHF.

The chain couples TRBV6-6 to TRBJ2-5, with 10 positions matching TRBD1. Germline values: CDR1 MNHNY, CDR2 SVGAGI (reference sequence). Losses at the gene ends were 6 bases for V and 5 bases for J; bases not matched to a gene: 9. The CDR3 has 15 amino acids. CDR3 nucleotides: TGTGCCAGCAGCTCCGGGACAGGGGTTAAGGAGACCCAGTACTTC. This gives the protein CASSSGTGVKETQYF.

The chain's CDR3 is CASSTSGALQETQYF. In DNA, the CDR3 is TGTGCCAGCAGTACAAGCGGGGCCCTCCAAGAGACCCAGTACTTC. The V and J genes are TRBV6-5 and TRBJ2-5; 7 positions match TRBD2. This CDR3 spans 15 amino acids. V gave up 5 bases and J gave up 1 base; unmatched junction bases: 7. Germline assignment: CDR1 MNHEY and CDR2 SVGAGI.